Below, 8 T cell receptor beta chains from the same sample are listed, as sequenced in a study of cytomegalovirus exposure and HLA in healthy donors. Profiling relied on immunoSEQ multiplex PCR, and the TCRdb table lists in-frame clones only, not all of them. The repertoire has 250,000 to 350,000 clones, over 75% of them found once; the top ten carry roughly 0.88%. The specimen was PBMCs. The receptors derive from a man aged 25 to 45 in good health and CMV-seronegative.

This chain joins TRBV27 and TRBJ2-7; D perhaps matches TRBD1 (5 bases). The CDR3 is made up of 15 amino acids. Germline CDR1 is MNHEY and CDR2 is SMNVEV (reference sequence). The V end was cut by 5 bases, the J end by 4 bases, with 18 bases between. The CDR3 nucleotides are TGTGCCAGCAGTCCGACCCTATTATCAGGGTACGAGCAGTACTTC. It yields the protein CASSPTLLSGYEQYF.

The genes are TRBV5-1 and TRBJ1-4; D is ambiguous. The CDR3 spans 15 residues. Trimming took off 4 bases at V and 7 bases at J, with 17 bases between the two ends. Germline V lookup: CDR1 SGHRS, CDR2 YFSETQ. The CDR3 sequence: CASSLDSKSSEKLFF. CDR3 nucleotides: TGCGCCAGCAGCCTCGACTCGAAAAGTAGTGAAAAACTGTTTTTT.

The chain recombines TRBV18 with TRBJ2-3, with 10 bases aligning to TRBD2. CDR3 length: 16 residues. J was trimmed by 8 bases and V by 3 bases; bases with no gene match: 11. In germline, CDR1 is KGHSH, CDR2 LQKENI. Here the CDR3 DNA reads TGTGCCAGCTCACCTTCTCCCCGGACTAGCGGAGGTACGCAGTATTTT. Translated: CASSPSPRTSGGTQYF.

V usage is TRBV7-9 and J usage is TRBJ1-5; the D gene is possibly TRBD1 (6 bases). This CDR3 spans 16 amino acids. Deletions cut 3 bases from V and 0 bases from J, with 12 bases between. Germline CDR1 SEHNR, CDR2 FQNEAQ (reference sequence). The CDR3: CASSFSGTLSNQPQHF. The CDR3 DNA follows: TGTGCCAGCAGCTTCAGCGGGACACTTAGCAATCAGCCCCAGCATTTT.

This sequence joins TRBV7-9 and TRBJ2-4; D may be TRBD2 (7 bases). CDR3 size: 16 residues. CDR1 is SEHNR, CDR2 FQNEAQ, per germline (reference sequence). Trimming left V 7 bases short and J 0 bases short, with 16 bases between. The CDR3: CASNFAGATAKNIQYF. CDR3 sequence (DNA): TGTGCCAGCAACTTCGCGGGGGCGACAGCCAAAAACATTCAGTACTTC. Together with reference TRBV7-9 and TRBJ2-4, the CDR3 gives the full variable domain: DTGVSQNPRHKITKRGQNVTFRCDPISEHNRLYWYRQTLGQGPEFLTYFQNEAQLEKSRLLSDRFSAERPKGSFSTLEIQRTEQGDSAMYLCASNFAGATAKNIQYFGAGTRLSVL.

This chain uses TRBV5-1 with TRBJ2-7; D perhaps matches TRBD1 (5 bases). Trimming removed 1 base from V and 3 bases from J, with 11 bases in between. This CDR3 spans 14 amino acids. Germline CDR1 is SGHRS and CDR2 is YFSETQ. The CDR3 nucleotides are TGCGCCAGCAGCTTGCGTGGGCAGGGCTACGAGCAGTACTTC. As protein: CASSLRGQGYEQYF.

V gene TRBV4-2 combines with J gene TRBJ2-3, with 9 positions matching TRBD1. The CDR3 sequence is 18 residues long. Germline loops: CDR1 LGHNA, CDR2 YNFKEQ. V lost 4 bases to trimming and J lost 2 bases; unmatched junction nucleotides: 13. CDR3 DNA: TGTGCCAGCAGCCGAAAACCGGGACAGGGATCATCCACAGATACGCAGTATTTT. The encoded protein is CASSRKPGQGSSTDTQYF.

The genes are TRBV7-9 and TRBJ2-1; 9 nucleotides line up with TRBD1. Germline CDR1 is SEHNR and CDR2 is FQNEAQ (reference sequence). The CDR3 consists of 15 residues. J lost 10 bases, V lost 4 bases, and 11 bases had no gene match. In DNA, the CDR3 is TGTGCCAGCAGCTCCCGTGGGACAGGGATTGAAGAGCAGTTCTTC. This encodes CASSSRGTGIEEQFF.